This paragraph reports one T cell receptor (beta chain). Its specificity is unknown. The data derive from a study of molecular identifiers for immune sequencing clone quantification. Overall study findings and caveats: Clonotypes topping 20 RNA copies carried over 98% of effector molecules but under 1% of naive ones.

The trim removed 6 bases at V and 3 bases at J, leaving 3 bases unmatched. The CDR3 has 14 residues. Germline CDR1 reads ENHRY; CDR2 reads SYGVKD. TCRdb re-analysed the PCR reads in MiXCR, keeping a single row per CDR3 protein. The sample holds some 320,000 distinct CDR3 sequences, about a fifth seen once. The chain carries TRBV10-3 and TRBJ2-5; 11 bases line up with TRBD2. The receptor was isolated from a human donor in good health. Some libraries in this study had Jurkat cell RNA spiked in. What was sequenced was naive CD8+ T cells from blood, with Jurkat cell RNA spiked in. As for subset: FACS-sorted CD8+CD4-CCR7+CD45RA+ naive T cells. The CDR3 nucleotides are TGTGCCATCAGGGGACTAGCGGAAAAAGAGACCCAGTACTTC. Translated: CAIRGLAEKETQYF.